This T cell receptor (beta chain) was identified during a study of cytomegalovirus exposure and HLA in healthy donors. This clone turned up a few times. Antigen specificity is unknown. Trimming stripped 6 bases from V and 13 bases from J, with 12 bases between. CDR1 MNHNS and CDR2 SASEGT come from the germline V gene. The CDR3 is 10 amino acids. A multiplex PCR was run with 60 Vbeta primers and 13 Jbeta primers. Sequencing was performed with immunoSEQ multiplex PCR; in TCRdb, only in-frame clones are kept and a portion is missing. The table shows 150,000 to 200,000 clones, with 70% to 75% occurring only once. General study findings and limits: Researchers reported from a later analysis that most CMV-associated TCR beta chains appeared HLA-restricted. Cytomegalovirus association was listed for under 200 TCR beta chains. A missense variant in DCLRE1C was later tied to TCR beta V- and J-gene trimming.

The clonotype originates from a man younger than 30 in good health and CMV-seropositive. V usage is TRBV6-1 and J usage is TRBJ1-2, with a possible D match to TRBD1 (6 bases). Material for sequencing was PBMCs. The CDR3 spells CASRSRTATF. The CDR3 coding sequence is TGTGCCAGCAGAAGTAGGACAGCCACCTTC.